This T cell receptor (beta chain) appears in the sequencing data of a study of CD8+ T cells in alopecia areata. Of note for this clone: Its antigen is unknown.

Sequencing templates came from extracted RNA that was reverse transcribed into cDNA. Sequenced by immunoSEQ multiplex PCR; TCRdb stores in-frame clones only, minus some. The table has roughly 200,000 clones, about 53% seen once. Study findings and constraints: It was observed that many expanded lesional clones persisted in scalp and blood during tofacitinib. In scalp, tofacitinib significantly decreased clonality and expanded CD8+ clones among the top 100.

CDR3 length: 14 residues. Trimming removed 1 base from V and 3 bases from J, with 8 bases in between. Germline CDR1 is SGHDT and CDR2 is YYEEEE. Indicated treatment: oral pan-JAK inhibitor, 5-10 mg twice daily. The receptor was derived from a human donor with alopecia areata. This material consisted of CD8+ T cells sorted from blood, taken at week 24, from a patient treated with tofacitinib. This chain links TRBV5-6 with TRBJ1-5; D remains ambiguous. CDR3 DNA: TGTGCCAGCAGCTTGAGCGGAAACAATCAGCCCCAGCATTTT. Protein: CASSLSGNNQPQHF.